The entry below describes one T cell receptor beta chain. Its antigen is as yet unknown. A much larger clone is a single base away; this may be a read error. The CDR3 is 14 residues long. Germline CDR1 is MNHEY and CDR2 is SMNVEV (reference sequence). Time point in this sample: persistent/refractory GD, antithyroid drugs over 5 years with positive TRAb. PBMC RNA was the source of the TCR library. This sample stems from a study of regulatory T cells in long-lasting Graves disease. Study-level findings and limits: Accuracy could have been hurt by small sample size.

For TCR beta, libraries came from iRepertoire HTBI primers and Arm-PCR of CDR3 regions. Each CDR3 protein gets one entry after TCRdb re-called the multiplex PCR reads with MiXCR. The sample shows roughly 500,000 distinct CDR3 sequences, less than 25% of them seen only once. The material was peripheral blood mononuclear cells (PBMCs), obtained when the disease was refractory, from a patient treated with antithyroid drugs. The source is a female donor with Graves disease. The rearrangement links TRBV27 to TRBJ1-2; 10 nucleotides align to TRBD1. The CDR3 DNA reads TGTGCCAGCAGTAAGGGACAGGGGAACTATGGCTCCACCTTC. Encoded protein: CASSKGQGNYGSTF.